These 20 T cell receptor beta chains were sequenced from one sample in a study of regulatory T cells in long-lasting Graves disease. CDR3-region Arm-PCR and iRepertoire HTBI primers produced the TCR beta libraries. TCRdb re-analysed the multiplex PCR reads in MiXCR, keeping a single row per CDR3 protein. The data show approximately 310,000 distinct CDR3 sequences, 18% seen once. Sample time point: newly diagnosed GD, antithyroid drugs for less than 3 months. There was RNA extracted from PBMCs, and the TCR library was made from it. Sequencing used peripheral blood mononuclear cells (PBMCs), obtained at new diagnosis, from a patient treated with antithyroid drugs. The receptors originated from a female donor with Graves disease.

This clonotype was found many times. For the CDR3, the DNA is TGTGCCAGCAGTCCGGACAGGACCAATCAGCCCCAGCATTTT. This translates into CASSPDRTNQPQHF. The chain employs TRBV12-3 or TRBV12-4 and TRBJ1-5; 7 bases fit TRBD1. J gave up 3 bases and V 5 bases, and 4 bases lay outside the gene matches. The CDR3 contains 14 residues.

This clonotype has ten or more counts. The chain links TRBV3-1 to TRBJ2-7; D is perhaps TRBD1 (5 bases). Germline values: CDR1 LGHDT, CDR2 YNNKEL (reference sequence). This CDR3 region has 14 residues. Trimming stripped 4 bases from V and 0 bases from J, with 10 bases between. CDR3 in amino acids: CASSRAGPSYEQYF. The CDR3 nucleotides are TGTGCCAGCAGCCGCGCAGGGCCCTCCTACGAGCAGTACTTC.

The sample holds many counts of this clonotype. The rearrangement uses TRBV28 and TRBJ2-3; D not certain. Deletions cut 2 bases from V and 2 bases from J, with 11 bases between. The CDR3 is made up of 15 amino acids. Germline assignment: CDR1 MDHEN and CDR2 SYDVKM. The CDR3 bases are TGTGCCAGCAGTTTAGGACGGGCGCTCACAGATACGCAGTATTTT. Its protein product is CASSLGRALTDTQYF. Looking up the rest from reference TRBV28 and TRBJ2-3 gives the full variable domain: DVKVTQSSRYLVKRTGEKVFLECVQDMDHENMFWYRQDPGLGLRLIYFSYDVKMKEKGDIPEGYSVSREKKERFSLILESASTNQTSMYLCASSLGRALTDTQYFGPGTRLTVL.

This clonotype has more than one count but fewer than ten. V is TRBV18 and J is TRBJ1-5, with D unclear. Trimming took off 6 bases at V and 0 bases at J, with 21 bases between the two ends. CDR3 length: 18 residues. Germline V gives CDR1 KGHSH, CDR2 LQKENI. Here the CDR3 DNA reads TGTGCCAGCTCTCGACCGTGGCAGGCGTGGTATAGCAATCAGCCCCAGCATTTT. This gives the protein CASSRPWQAWYSNQPQHF.

The table lists this clonotype with many counts. The genes are TRBV20-1 and TRBJ2-7; D gene uncertain. The V end lost 0 bases, the J end lost 7 bases, and 13 bases lay between the germline ends. The germline V gene has CDR1 DFQATT and CDR2 SNEGSKA (reference sequence). The CDR3 contains 13 residues. CDR3 nucleotides: TGCAGTGCTAGAGATTTACTGACGAGGGAGCAGTACTTC. It codes for CSARDLLTREQYF.

This clonotype was counted many times. V usage is TRBV3-1 and J usage is TRBJ2-3; D unresolved. Germline V gene sequence: CDR1 LGHDT, CDR2 YNNKEL (reference sequence). This CDR3 spans 17 amino acids. V was pared by 4 bases and J by 2 bases, with 19 bases between. For the CDR3, the DNA is TGTGCCAGCAGCCCCCCCGGCATCCCGACTTTCACAGATACGCAGTATTTT. It is translated as CASSPPGIPTFTDTQYF.

This clonotype was observed at least ten times. This chain connects TRBV7-9 to TRBJ1-4; D is possibly TRBD1 (5 bases). Deletions cut 6 bases from V and 8 bases from J, with 10 bases between. Looked up from germline, CDR1 is SEHNR and CDR2 is FQNEAQ (reference sequence). This CDR3 spans 12 amino acids. The CDR3 sequence: CASRSRDEKLFF. For the CDR3, the DNA is TGTGCCAGCAGGTCCCGGGACGAAAAACTGTTTTTT.

This clonotype was seen repeatedly, ten times or more. The rearrangement links TRBV12-3 or TRBV12-4 to TRBJ2-4, with no clear D. Deletions cut 1 base from V and 1 base from J, with 11 bases between. CDR3 size: 16 residues. The CDR3 DNA sequence: TGTGCCAGCAGTTTAGGGGGAAGTGGTGCCAAAAACATTCAGTACTTC. Protein product: CASSLGGSGAKNIQYF.

This clonotype appeared a few times. The J gene is TRBJ2-1, the V gene TRBV20-1; 15 nucleotides agree with TRBD2. The CDR3 is made up of 18 amino acids. V shed 0 bases, J shed 7 bases, and the junction held 10 bases outside the gene matches. The germline CDR1 and CDR2 sequences are DFQATT and SNEGSKA (reference sequence). The CDR3 DNA sequence: TGCAGTGCTAGAGACGCGGGACTAGCGGGAGGTTTTGAGAATGAGCAGTTCTTC. Translation gives CSARDAGLAGGFENEQFF.

Worth noting for this clonotype: Just one base apart from a much larger clone, this may be a read error. V gene TRBV6-5 combines with J gene TRBJ2-1, with 8 bases lining up with TRBD2. CDR1 is MNHEY and CDR2 is SVGAGI in the germline V gene. The CDR3 covers 14 residues. V shed 2 bases, J shed 6 bases, and the junction held 3 bases outside the gene matches. CDR3 sequence reads: CASSYGSGSNEQFF. Here the CDR3 DNA reads TGTGCCAGCAGTTACGGGAGCGGGAGCAATGAGCAGTTCTTC.

This clonotype was recorded at least ten times. The chain carries TRBV15 and TRBJ2-7; D gene unclear. With 7 bases removed from V and 3 bases from J, the gap between germline ends came to 13 bases. The CDR3 totals 13 residues. Germline V gene data show CDR1 as LNHNV and CDR2 as YYDKDF (reference sequence). The CDR3 loop reads CATKHRAGYEQYF. CDR3 DNA sequence: TGTGCCACCAAGCACCGGGCCGGCTACGAGCAGTACTTC.

In this sample, this clonotype turned up many times. Here the CDR3 reads CASSQRGRDEAFF. Here the CDR3 DNA reads TGTGCCAGCAGCCAAAGGGGGCGGGATGAAGCTTTCTTT. This chain joins TRBV3-1 and TRBJ1-1, with TRBD1 matching over 7 bases. The CDR3 totals 13 residues. The V and J ends lost 2 bases and 7 bases, in that order; junction bases with no gene match: 4. Per germline, CDR1 LGHDT and CDR2 YNNKEL (reference sequence).

About this clonotype itself: A much larger clone is a single base away; this may be a read error. A read error is likely, as this CDR3 ends without the conserved phenylalanine or tryptophan. This rearrangement joins TRBV29-1 to TRBJ1-2; tentative D call: TRBD1 (6 bases). Trimming took off 2 bases at V and 2 bases at J, with 12 bases between the two ends. CDR3 length: 14 amino acids. In germline, CDR1 is SQVTM, CDR2 ANQGSEA. The CDR3 region has the DNA TGCAGCGTTGAAAGGGGAGGGGGGAACTATGGCTACACCCTC. The encoded protein is CSVERGGGNYGYTL.

This clonotype was counted only a few times. The rearrangement joins TRBV3-1 to TRBJ2-1; 12 bases match TRBD2. The germline V gene encodes CDR1 LGHDT and CDR2 YNNKEL (reference sequence). CDR3 length: 15 amino acids. V shed 2 bases, J shed 9 bases, and the junction held 5 bases outside the gene matches. CDR3 sequence reads: CASSQLAGGPSEQFF. The CDR3 region has the DNA TGTGCCAGCAGCCAACTAGCGGGAGGGCCCTCTGAGCAGTTCTTC.

In this sample, this clonotype turned up many times. The rearrangement links TRBV2 to TRBJ2-7; 8 bases line up with TRBD1. The CDR3 totals 13 residues. CDR1 and CDR2 from the germline V gene are SNHLY and FYNNEI. V lost 6 bases to trimming and J lost 9 bases; unmatched junction nucleotides: 10. The CDR3 bases are TGTGCCAGCAGGGGGACAGGTCTTATTGGGCAGTACTTC. Protein: CASRGTGLIGQYF.

The chain employs TRBV4-1 and TRBJ1-4, with D perhaps matching TRBD1 (6 bases). Looked up from germline, CDR1 is MGHRA and CDR2 is YSYEKL. The CDR3 has 17 residues. With 0 bases removed from V and 5 bases from J, the gap between germline ends came to 16 bases. The CDR3 DNA reads TGCGCCAGCAGCCAAGACGATGACAGGCAGCCGAATGAAAAACTGTTTTTT. Protein sequence: CASSQDDDRQPNEKLFF.

The table lists this clonotype with a few counts. The V and J genes are TRBV18 and TRBJ2-5; TRBD2 agrees at 10 bases. Germline V gene data show CDR1 as KGHSH and CDR2 as LQKENI. J was trimmed by 2 bases and V by 1 base; bases with no gene match: 10. This CDR3 contains 18 residues. This chain's CDR3 is CASSPLSPGLANQETQYF. Here the CDR3 DNA reads TGTGCCAGCTCACCACTATCCCCGGGACTAGCGAATCAAGAGACCCAGTACTTC.

This clonotype was recorded many times. The chain uses TRBV2 and TRBJ2-5; 7 bases align to TRBD2. V lost 8 bases, J lost 4 bases, and 7 bases stayed unmatched. The CDR3 covers 13 residues. From germline, CDR1 is SNHLY and CDR2 FYNNEI. The chain's CDR3 is CASGGGLLETQYF. The CDR3 DNA reads as TGTGCCAGCGGGGGGGGATTATTAGAGACCCAGTACTTC. Filled out from reference TRBV2 and TRBJ2-5, the complete variable domain reads EPEVTQTPSHQVTQMGQEVILRCVPISNHLYFYWYRQILGQKVEFLVSFYNNEISEKSEIFDDQFSVERPDGSNFTLKIRSTKLEDSAMYFCASGGGLLETQYFGPGTRLLVL.

The table lists this clonotype with many counts. The chain carries TRBV5-6 and TRBJ2-3, with D hard to call. Trimming left V 4 bases short and J 3 bases short, with 15 bases between. The germline CDR1 and CDR2 sequences are SGHDT and YYEEEE. This CDR3 comprises 15 residues. The CDR3 DNA is TGTGCCAGCAGCCCCCTCTTATCAGGTACAGATACGCAGTATTTT. Translated, it gives CASSPLLSGTDTQYF.

This clonotype was picked up many times. The chain has TRBV30 and TRBJ2-7; D possibly corresponds to TRBD2 (5 bases). Germline V gives CDR1 GTSNPN, CDR2 SVGIG (reference sequence). Trimming stripped 3 bases from V and 2 bases from J, with 11 bases between. This CDR3 contains 13 residues. The CDR3 DNA reads as TGTGCCTGGAGCCTGGACGGGGCCTACGAGCAGTACTTC. This translates into CAWSLDGAYEQYF.